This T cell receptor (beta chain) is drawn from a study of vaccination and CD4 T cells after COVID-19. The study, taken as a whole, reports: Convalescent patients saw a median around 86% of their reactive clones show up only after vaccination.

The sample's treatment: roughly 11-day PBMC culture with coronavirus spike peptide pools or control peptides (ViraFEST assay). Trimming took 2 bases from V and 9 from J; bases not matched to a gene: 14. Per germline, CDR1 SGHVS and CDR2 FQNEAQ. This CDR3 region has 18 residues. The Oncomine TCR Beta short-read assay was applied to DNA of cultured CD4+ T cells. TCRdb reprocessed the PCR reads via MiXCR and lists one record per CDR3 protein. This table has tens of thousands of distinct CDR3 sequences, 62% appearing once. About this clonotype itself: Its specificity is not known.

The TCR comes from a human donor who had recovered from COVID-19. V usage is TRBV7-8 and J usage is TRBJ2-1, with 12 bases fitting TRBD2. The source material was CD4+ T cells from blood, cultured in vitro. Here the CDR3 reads CASSLRARSSGREGEQFF. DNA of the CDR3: TGTGCCAGCAGCTTAAGGGCGCGGTCTAGCGGGAGGGAGGGTGAGCAGTTCTTC.